A single sample is the source of the 32 T cell receptor beta chains below, sequenced in a study of blood T cell repertoires in COVID-19. Libraries were prepared by immunoSEQ multiplex PCR; TCRdb keeps only in-frame clonotypes and omits some of them. The sample carries about 73,000 clones, 82% recorded once. Sample: peripheral blood. These receptors all come from a woman in her sixties with acute or convalescent COVID-19.

This rearrangement joins TRBV14 to TRBJ2-3, with TRBD1 matching 11 bases. The trim removed 5 bases at V and 2 bases at J, leaving 3 bases unmatched. This CDR3 is built from 15 residues. CDR1 is SGHDN and CDR2 is FVKESK in the germline V gene. CDR3 nucleotides: TGTGCCAGCAGCGGACAGGGGGCAATCACAGATACGCAGTATTTT. Its protein is CASSGQGAITDTQYF.

The rearrangement links TRBV2 to TRBJ1-1; D possibly corresponds to TRBD1 (6 bases). The V gene lost 7 bases and the J gene lost 1 base, with 13 bases spanning the gap. Germline CDR1 SNHLY, CDR2 FYNNEI. The CDR3 totals 14 residues. The CDR3 sequence is CASNNRVQNTEAFF. The CDR3 DNA is TGTGCCAGCAACAACAGGGTCCAGAACACTGAAGCTTTCTTT.

V and J are TRBV19 and TRBJ1-5, with D maybe TRBD1 (6 bases). This CDR3 comprises 12 residues. In germline, CDR1 is LNHDA, CDR2 SQIVND (reference sequence). Trimming removed 4 bases at V and 9 bases at J, with 10 bases between. CDR3 nucleotide sequence: TGTGCCAGTAGTAGCCTAGGGGGGCCCCAGCATTTT. Encoded protein: CASSSLGGPQHF.

This chain uses TRBV6-5 with TRBJ1-2, with a tentative D call TRBD1 (5 bases). The CDR3 is 11 residues long. V shed 8 bases and J shed 2 bases, with 6 bases lying between them. Germline V gene data show CDR1 as MNHEY and CDR2 as SVGAGI. DNA for the CDR3: TGTGCCAGCCGACAGAACTATGGCTACACCTTC. This gives the protein CASRQNYGYTF.

This clone has just one count. The chain's CDR3 is CASSLARGVPGYTF. The CDR3 region has the DNA TGTGCCAGCAGTTTAGCACGGGGGGTTCCCGGGTACACCTTC. This chain joins TRBV28 and TRBJ1-2, with D possibly matching TRBD1 (5 bases). The germline gives CDR1 MDHEN, CDR2 SYDVKM. This CDR3 is 14 amino acids long. Trimming took off 2 bases at V and 11 bases at J, with 18 bases between the two ends.

The chain recombines TRBV5-4 with TRBJ1-2; 8 bases map to TRBD1. V shed 6 bases and J 2 bases; nucleotides not matched to a gene: 12. Germline V gene sequence: CDR1 SGHNT, CDR2 YYREEE (reference sequence). The CDR3 contains 16 residues. In nucleotides, the CDR3 is TGTGCCAGCAAAGTTCTTGACGGACAGGGCAACTATGGCTACACCTTC. This translates into CASKVLDGQGNYGYTF.

The V call is TRBV5-1, the J call TRBJ1-4, with a weak D call TRBD1 (6 bases). Per the germline V gene, CDR1 is SGHRS and CDR2 is YFSETQ. CDR3 size: 14 residues. Trimming took off 0 bases at V and 10 bases at J, with 13 bases between the two ends. CDR3 DNA sequence: TGCGCCAGCAGCTTGGCCGTCGGGACATTAAAACTGTTTTTT. As protein: CASSLAVGTLKLFF.

The chain links TRBV28 to TRBJ2-7; D may be TRBD1 (6 bases). This CDR3 has 14 residues. In germline, CDR1 is MDHEN, CDR2 SYDVKM. Trimming removed 6 bases at V and 0 bases at J, with 12 bases between. The DNA of the CDR3 is TGTGCCAGCAGCCCACAGGGAAGCTCCTACGAGCAGTACTTC. Translated, it gives CASSPQGSSYEQYF.

The rearrangement joins TRBV24-1 to TRBJ1-2; TRBD1 aligns across 7 bases. The V gene end was trimmed by 6 bases and the J gene end by 2 bases; junction bases not matched to a gene: 5. The CDR3 is 14 residues long. Germline V gives CDR1 KGHDR, CDR2 SFDVKD. DNA of the CDR3: TGTGCCACCAGTACGACAGGGATAAACTATGGCTACACCTTC. Protein product: CATSTTGINYGYTF.

The gene calls are TRBV7-9 and TRBJ2-5; TRBD2 matches 9 bases. V gave up 5 bases and J gave up 0 bases; unmatched junction bases: 7. The CDR3 length is 16 residues. Germline loops: CDR1 SEHNR, CDR2 FQNEAQ (reference sequence). This CDR3 is CASSPRGGGYQETQYF. The DNA of the CDR3 is TGTGCCAGCAGCCCGCGGGGGGGAGGGTACCAAGAGACCCAGTACTTC.

A single count supports this clone. This sequence joins TRBV3-1 (or the pseudogene TRBV3-2) and TRBJ1-2; TRBD1 agrees at 9 bases. The CDR3 extends over 14 amino acids. The germline V gene encodes CDR1 LGHDT and CDR2 YNNKEL (reference sequence). V shed 10 bases, J shed 7 bases, and the junction held 13 bases outside the gene matches. The CDR3 DNA reads TGTGCCACCTCCCTCCGGGACAGGGAGAGTGGCTACACCTTC. Translating it yields CATSLRDRESGYTF.

This clone occurred a few times. As DNA, the CDR3 is TGTGCCAGCAGCCAGGGGACAGCAACTAATGAAAAACTGTTTTTT. Amino acids: CASSQGTATNEKLFF. The chain has TRBV3-1 (or the pseudogene TRBV3-2) and TRBJ1-4; 7 bases match TRBD1. The CDR3 length is 15 residues. Germline V gives CDR1 LGHDT, CDR2 YNNKEL (reference sequence). V was pared by 3 bases and J by 0 bases, with 1 base of the junction left unmatched.

CDR3 protein: CASRIVGGSSDTQYF. The DNA for the CDR3 is TGCGCCAGCAGAATTGTCGGGGGTTCTTCAGATACGCAGTATTTT. The chain links TRBV5-1 to TRBJ2-3, with D possibly matching TRBD2 (6 bases). Looked up from germline, CDR1 is SGHRS and CDR2 is YFSETQ. The CDR3 is 15 residues long. Deletions cut 5 bases from V and 4 bases from J, with 17 bases between.

The V call is TRBV7-2, the J call TRBJ1-1; TRBD1 matches at 7 bases. The CDR3 spans 16 residues. Trimming removed 0 bases from V and 0 bases from J; junction bases left unmatched: 4. Germline V gene sequence: CDR1 SGHTA, CDR2 FQGNSA. The CDR3 DNA reads as TGTGCCAGCAGCTTAGCCGGCAGGGGGGTGAACACTGAAGCTTTCTTT. As protein: CASSLAGRGVNTEAFF. The full variable domain, in which reference TRBV7-2 and TRBJ1-1 provide the parts outside the CDR3, is GAGVSQSPSNKVTEKGKDVELRCDPISGHTALYWYRQSLGQGLEFLIYFQGNSAPDKSGLPSDRFSAERTGGSVSTLTIQRTQQEDSAVYLCASSLAGRGVNTEAFFGQGTRLTVV.

The chain combines TRBV5-1 with TRBJ1-2, with TRBD1 as a possible D gene (5 bases). This CDR3 has 17 residues. Trimming pared 5 bases from V and 3 bases from J, leaving 23 bases between. The germline gives CDR1 SGHRS, CDR2 YFSETQ. CDR3 amino acids: CASRRSPVTEEHYGYTF. The CDR3 coding sequence is TGCGCCAGCAGAAGGAGCCCCGTGACAGAGGAACACTATGGCTACACCTTC. The full variable domain, rest sourced from reference TRBV5-1 and TRBJ1-2, is KAGVTQTPRYLIKTRGQQVTLSCSPISGHRSVSWYQQTPGQGLQFLFEYFSETQRNKGNFPGRFSGRQFSNSRSEMNVSTLELGDSALYLCASRRSPVTEEHYGYTFGSGTRLTVV.

This sequence joins TRBV19 and TRBJ1-5; D gene uncertain. Trimming cost V 7 bases and J 6 bases, with 13 bases left between them. There are 13 residues in the CDR3. Per the germline V gene, CDR1 is LNHDA and CDR2 is SQIVND (reference sequence). CDR3 bases: TGTGCCAGTAAGGGAGGAGGGCGTCAGCCCCAGCATTTT. Translating it yields CASKGGGRQPQHF.

The chain's CDR3 is CASSDSKGAPMGYGYTF. The CDR3 DNA sequence: TGTGCCAGCAGTGACTCTAAGGGGGCCCCCATGGGCTATGGCTACACCTTC. The V call is TRBV6-4, the J call TRBJ1-2; 7 bases agree with TRBD1. CDR3 length: 17 amino acids. CDR1 and CDR2 from the germline V gene are MRHNA and SNTAGT. V lost 0 bases and J lost 4; bases outside the gene matches: 11.

This chain joins TRBV19 and TRBJ2-2; no firm D call. The germline V gene has CDR1 LNHDA and CDR2 SQIVND (reference sequence). The CDR3 consists of 16 residues. Trimming took 4 bases from V and 4 from J, leaving 16 bases between them. The CDR3 DNA reads TGTGCCAGTAGTACCCGGCCCAGAGGTGGCACCGGGGAGCTGTTTTTT. It codes for CASSTRPRGGTGELFF.

This chain's CDR3 is CASSPGTSGAMNLWDEQFF. The CDR3 nucleotides read TGTGCCAGCTCACCAGGGACTAGCGGGGCGATGAACCTATGGGATGAGCAGTTCTTC. V and J are TRBV18 and TRBJ2-1, with 13 bases fitting TRBD2. The CDR3 has 19 amino acids. With 2 bases clipped from V and 8 bases from J, the junction kept 15 bases outside the gene matches. In germline, CDR1 is KGHSH, CDR2 LQKENI.

The sample holds a few counts of this clone. The rearrangement links TRBV20-1 to TRBJ2-1; 12 bases match TRBD2. This CDR3 is 18 amino acids long. CDR1 is DFQATT, CDR2 SNEGSKA, per germline (reference sequence). V shed 3 bases and J 5 bases; nucleotides not matched to a gene: 14. The CDR3 spells CSASPRRKTSGGHNEQFF. The DNA of the CDR3 is TGCAGTGCTAGTCCTCGTAGGAAGACTAGCGGGGGCCACAATGAGCAGTTCTTC.

V gene TRBV18 combines with J gene TRBJ1-2, with D hard to call. Looked up from germline, CDR1 is KGHSH and CDR2 is LQKENI. Trimming took off 6 bases at V and 4 bases at J, with 15 bases between the two ends. The CDR3 covers 14 residues. CDR3 amino acids: CASSPSRESYGYTF. DNA for the CDR3: TGTGCCAGCTCTCCCAGCCGGGAAAGCTATGGCTACACCTTC.

The chain recombines TRBV6-5 with TRBJ1-5; D may be TRBD1 (6 bases). Looked up from germline, CDR1 is MNHEY and CDR2 is SVGAGI. V was shortened by 0 bases and J by 7 bases, with 13 bases between the two germline ends. The CDR3 has 15 amino acids. The CDR3 sequence: CASSYSPTGGQPQHF. CDR3 DNA sequence: TGTGCCAGCAGTTACTCGCCGACAGGAGGCCAGCCCCAGCATTTT.

The CDR3 sequence: CATSREAGLSQETQYF. The CDR3 coding sequence is TGTGCCACCAGCAGAGAGGCAGGTTTATCGCAAGAGACCCAGTACTTC. The gene calls are TRBV15 and TRBJ2-5; D is unclear. Germline V CDR1 and CDR2: LNHNV, YYDKDF (reference sequence). The V end lost 0 bases, the J end lost 2 bases, and 13 bases lay between the germline ends. The CDR3 is 16 residues long.

The chain uses TRBV19 and TRBJ2-7, with 9 bases identical to TRBD2. The germline gives CDR1 LNHDA, CDR2 SQIVND (reference sequence). The ends lost 3 bases at V and 6 bases at J; junction bases unmatched: 9. This CDR3 has 15 amino acids. CDR3 nucleotide sequence: TGTGCCAGTAGTATCGTCGGGACTAGCTTAGCCGAGCAGTACTTC. Protein: CASSIVGTSLAEQYF.

The genes are TRBV6-5 and TRBJ1-2; D unclear. Trimming left V 6 bases short and J 6 bases short, with 20 bases between. The CDR3 is 15 residues long. The germline V gene encodes CDR1 MNHEY and CDR2 SVGAGI. The CDR3 protein is CASSGSLGSLDGYTF. CDR3 DNA sequence: TGTGCCAGCAGCGGATCTTTAGGGAGCTTAGATGGCTACACCTTC.

In its sample, this clone was seen a few times. CDR3 protein: CASSEGSVQPQHF. The CDR3, as DNA: TGTGCCAGCAGTGAAGGATCGGTACAGCCCCAGCATTTT. The chain recombines TRBV6-1 with TRBJ1-5; no reliable D call. CDR1 and CDR2 from the germline V gene are MNHNS and SASEGT. Trimming took off 1 base at V and 7 bases at J, with 8 bases between the two ends. This CDR3 contains 13 residues.

The rearrangement links TRBV29-1 to TRBJ1-4, with 8 bases matching TRBD1. V shed 7 bases, J shed 5 bases, and the junction held 6 bases outside the gene matches. Germline V gives CDR1 SQVTM, CDR2 ANQGSEA. The CDR3 contains 13 residues. CDR3 sequence: CSASGGGNEKLFF. The CDR3 DNA reads TGCAGCGCCTCAGGGGGCGGGAATGAAAAACTGTTTTTT.

The chain joins TRBV28 to TRBJ1-1; 9 positions match TRBD1. CDR1 and CDR2 from the germline V gene are MDHEN and SYDVKM. The V segment lost 7 bases and the J segment 1 base; nucleotides outside the gene matches: 7. The CDR3 spans 15 residues. The CDR3 bases are TGTGCCAGCATCGAAACAGGGGGCGAGAACACTGAAGCTTTCTTT. It specifies CASIETGGENTEAFF.

The chain uses TRBV28 and TRBJ2-1; D not certain. CDR3 size: 15 residues. Trimming stripped 6 bases from V and 5 bases from J, with 17 bases between. The germline gives CDR1 MDHEN, CDR2 SYDVKM. CDR3 nucleotides: TGTGCCAGCAGCCCAACGGTCCCAGACAACAATGAGCAGTTCTTC. Amino acids: CASSPTVPDNNEQFF.

CDR3 in amino acids: CASSLGTSGNTQYF. DNA of the CDR3: TGTGCCAGCAGCCTAGGGACTAGCGGAAATACGCAGTATTTT. J is TRBJ2-3 and V is TRBV3-1 (or the pseudogene TRBV3-2), with 11 nucleotides matching TRBD2. With 4 bases clipped from V and 7 bases from J, the junction kept 4 bases outside the gene matches. The CDR3 covers 14 residues. CDR1 and CDR2 (germline): LGHDT, YNNKEL (reference sequence).

This clone was counted once. V and J are TRBV28 and TRBJ2-7; D gene uncertain. Germline assignment: CDR1 MDHEN and CDR2 SYDVKM. The CDR3 loop spans 11 amino acids. Deletions cut 6 bases from V and 7 bases from J, with 10 bases between. CDR3 bases: TGTGCCAGCAGCCAAAGGCGGGAGCAGTACTTC. Translation: CASSQRREQYF.

The V call is TRBV5-1, the J call TRBJ2-5, with 13 positions matching TRBD2. This CDR3 comprises 18 residues. CDR1 and CDR2 (germline): SGHRS, YFSETQ. V lost 3 bases to trimming and J lost 5 bases; unmatched junction nucleotides: 13. CDR3 sequence (DNA): TGCGCCAGCAGCTCGGGACTAGCGGGGATCCCCGAGTTGGAGACCCAGTACTTC. It is translated as CASSSGLAGIPELETQYF.